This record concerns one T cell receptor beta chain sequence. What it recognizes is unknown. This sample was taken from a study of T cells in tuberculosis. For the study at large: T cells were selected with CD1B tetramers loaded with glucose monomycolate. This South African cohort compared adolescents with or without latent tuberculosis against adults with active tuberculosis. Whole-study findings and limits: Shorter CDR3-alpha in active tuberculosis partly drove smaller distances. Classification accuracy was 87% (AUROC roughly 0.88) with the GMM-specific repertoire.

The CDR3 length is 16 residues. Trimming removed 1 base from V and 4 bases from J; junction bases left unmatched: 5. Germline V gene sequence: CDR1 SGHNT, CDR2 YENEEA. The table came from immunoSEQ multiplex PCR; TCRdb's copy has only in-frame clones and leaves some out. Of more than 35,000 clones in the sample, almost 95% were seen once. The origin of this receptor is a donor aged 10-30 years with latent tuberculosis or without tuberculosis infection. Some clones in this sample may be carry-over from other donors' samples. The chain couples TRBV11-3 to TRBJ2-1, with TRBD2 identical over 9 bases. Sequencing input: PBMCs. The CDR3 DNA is TGTGCCAGCAGCTTAGGTGGTAGCGGGGGATACAATGAGCAGTTCTTC. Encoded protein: CASSLGGSGGYNEQFF.